One and the same sample provided the 14 T cell receptor beta chains below, sequenced in a study of cytomegalovirus exposure and HLA in healthy donors. Some clones are missing from TCRdb's copy, which holds only in-frame ones; the method was immunoSEQ multiplex PCR. This table has roughly 80,000 clones, 90% to 95% appearing once. Sequencing used PBMCs. All receptors derive from a man aged 18 to 30 in good health and CMV-seronegative.

This clone was seen a single time. The V gene is TRBV19, the J gene TRBJ2-7; maybe TRBD2 (7 bases). The CDR3 runs to 15 residues. Germline V gives CDR1 LNHDA, CDR2 SQIVND (reference sequence). V was clipped by 6 bases and J by 1 base, with 16 bases between them. CDR3 coding DNA: TGTGCCAGTAGGCCGGGGCGGGGGCGTTCCTACGAGCAGTACTTC. This translates into CASRPGRGRSYEQYF.

This sequence joins TRBV6-1 and TRBJ2-7, with 10 positions matching TRBD1. This CDR3 has 15 residues. Per the germline V gene, CDR1 is MNHNS and CDR2 is SASEGT. The junction had 3 bases not matched to a gene; V was cut back by 1 base and J by 3 bases. The CDR3 sequence is CASSEGDRGFYEQYF. The CDR3 DNA is TGTGCCAGCAGTGAAGGGGACAGGGGTTTCTACGAGCAGTACTTC.

V gene TRBV5-1 combines with J gene TRBJ2-7; D may be TRBD2 (5 bases). This CDR3 region has 14 residues. The ends were cut back, 6 bases at V and 2 bases at J, with 15 bases in the middle. Germline lookup yields CDR1 SGHRS and CDR2 YFSETQ. The CDR3 reads CASMSSGKPYEQYF. The DNA for the CDR3 is TGCGCCAGCATGTCATCGGGGAAACCCTACGAGCAGTACTTC.

The chain combines TRBV14 with TRBJ1-2, with a weak D call TRBD1 (5 bases). CDR3 size: 14 residues. Trimming left V 4 bases short and J 5 bases short, with 14 bases between. Germline CDR1 SGHDN, CDR2 FVKESK. This CDR3 is CASSPWGQPYGYTF. The CDR3 region has the DNA TGTGCCAGCAGCCCTTGGGGCCAGCCTTATGGCTACACCTTC.

J is TRBJ1-1 and V is TRBV27; D ambiguous. Trimming pared 3 bases from V and 0 bases from J, leaving 8 bases between. The CDR3 has 14 amino acids. Germline-derived CDR1 and CDR2 are MNHEY and SMNVEV (reference sequence). The CDR3 DNA reads as TGTGCCAGCAGTTTCACAGTTTTGAACACTGAAGCTTTCTTT. Protein sequence: CASSFTVLNTEAFF.

The chain has TRBV6-1 and TRBJ2-1; TRBD2 matches 15 bases. The CDR3 contains 15 residues. In germline, CDR1 is MNHNS, CDR2 SASEGT. The junction had 3 bases not matched to a gene; V was cut back by 6 bases and J by 6 bases. DNA of the CDR3: TGTGCCAGCAGCCCGGGACTAGCGGGAGGCAATGAGCAGTTCTTC. It yields the protein CASSPGLAGGNEQFF.

The gene calls are TRBV6-5 and TRBJ2-1; D ambiguous. Trimming left V 2 bases short and J 0 bases short, with 11 bases between. The CDR3 consists of 16 residues. The germline gives CDR1 MNHEY, CDR2 SVGAGI. This chain's CDR3 is CASSYNGDTSYNEQFF. For the CDR3, the DNA is TGTGCCAGCAGTTACAACGGCGACACCTCCTACAATGAGCAGTTCTTC.

The rearrangement joins TRBV5-1 to TRBJ1-6; 10 bases fit TRBD1. V lost 0 bases to trimming and J lost 11 bases; unmatched junction nucleotides: 8. Germline values: CDR1 SGHRS, CDR2 YFSETQ. This CDR3 has 16 residues. The CDR3 region is CASSLADGTGVTPLHF. As DNA, the CDR3 is TGCGCCAGCAGCTTGGCCGACGGGACAGGGGTCACACCCCTCCACTTT. The variable domain in full, with the rest retrieved from reference TRBV5-1 and TRBJ1-6, is KAGVTQTPRYLIKTRGQQVTLSCSPISGHRSVSWYQQTPGQGLQFLFEYFSETQRNKGNFPGRFSGRQFSNSRSEMNVSTLELGDSALYLCASSLADGTGVTPLHFGNGTRLTVT.

The rearrangement joins TRBV11-2 to TRBJ2-7, with unresolved D. Germline loops: CDR1 SGHAT, CDR2 FQNNGV. V lost 1 base, J lost 0 bases, and 7 bases lay in between. This CDR3 comprises 14 residues. For the CDR3, the DNA is TGTGCCAGCAGCTTAGCTCCGAGCTCCTACGAGCAGTACTTC. Translating it yields CASSLAPSSYEQYF.

V usage is TRBV15 and J usage is TRBJ2-2; D not resolved. CDR1 and CDR2 from the germline V gene are LNHNV and YYDKDF (reference sequence). Trimming pared 5 bases from V and 4 bases from J, leaving 11 bases between. The CDR3 sequence is 14 residues long. The chain's CDR3 is CATSAPAGTGELFF. CDR3 nucleotide sequence: TGTGCCACCAGCGCACCGGCAGGCACCGGGGAGCTGTTTTTT.

A single count supports this clone. V gene TRBV9 combines with J gene TRBJ2-2, with a tentative D call TRBD1 (5 bases). Germline CDR1 and CDR2: SGDLS and YYNGEE. This CDR3 contains 15 residues. Trimming left V 0 bases short and J 1 base short, with 7 bases between. In DNA form, the CDR3 reads TGTGCCAGCAGCGTAGAGGGGTGGAACACCGGGGAGCTGTTTTTT. It translates to CASSVEGWNTGELFF.

The rearrangement links TRBV5-4 to TRBJ1-3, with 8 positions matching TRBD1. J lost 2 bases, V lost 1 base, and 11 bases had no gene match. The CDR3 spans 18 residues. Germline assignment: CDR1 SGHNT and CDR2 YYREEE (reference sequence). The CDR3 DNA sequence: TGTGCCAGCAGCTTGTTGGGGACAGGAACTCTCGCTGGAAACACCATATATTTT. It codes for CASSLLGTGTLAGNTIYF.

This clone appeared once. The J gene is TRBJ1-1, the V gene TRBV18; unclear D gene. CDR3 length: 15 residues. Trimming removed 2 bases from V and 0 bases from J, with 10 bases in between. The germline CDR1 and CDR2 sequences are KGHSH and LQKENI. CDR3 region: CASSPSYQVNTEAFF. The CDR3 nucleotides are TGTGCCAGCTCACCATCATACCAGGTGAACACTGAAGCTTTCTTT. The full variable domain, with the rest looked up from reference TRBV18 and TRBJ1-1, is NAGVMQNPRHLVRRRGQEARLRCSPMKGHSHVYWYRQLPEEGLKFMVYLQKENIIDESGMPKERFSAEFPKEGPSILRIQQVVRGDSAAYFCASSPSYQVNTEAFFGQGTRLTVV.

The chain uses TRBV10-3 and TRBJ2-3; a possible D gene is TRBD1 (6 bases). This CDR3 is built from 14 residues. From germline, CDR1 is ENHRY and CDR2 SYGVKD. Deletions cut 6 bases from V and 2 bases from J, with 12 bases between. The CDR3 DNA is TGTGCCATCAGGCAACAGGGTTTCACAGATACGCAGTATTTT. Protein product: CAIRQQGFTDTQYF.